The source of this T cell receptor beta chain is a study of blood T cell repertoires in COVID-19. While infection was still active, Seattle patients were enrolled and then followed longitudinally. Original processing notes: Amplification of reference gene primers was used by the study to estimate nucleated cell counts. Data came from immunoSEQ multiplex PCR; TCRdb stores just in-frame clones and leaves some out. D and trimming were read from the DNA, whereas the V and J calls and clone size are those reported in that table. Of hundreds of thousands of clones detected, approximately 86% appear once; the ten largest clones hold 7.1%. The V end was cut by 7 bases, the J end by 9 bases, with 14 bases between. Germline V CDR1 and CDR2: LNHDA, SQIVND (reference sequence). The CDR3 has 12 amino acids.

This sequence joins TRBV19 and TRBJ2-3, with no clear D. The sample comprised peripheral blood. The receptor comes from a woman aged 55-70 years with COVID-19, enrolled during active disease. The CDR3 loop is CASIRTEPTQYF. For the CDR3, the DNA is TGTGCCAGTATCCGTACTGAGCCCACGCAGTATTTT.